This TCR beta chain was obtained from a study of shared clonotypes between healthy human individuals. Study-level background: Three plates each covered CD4 naive and memory; CD8 naive two, CD8 memory one.

Measured with immunoSEQ multiplex PCR; TCRdb has only the in-frame clones, and not every one. The table records about 660,000 clones, 74% of them present only once. Donors comprised healthy HIV-negative adults lacking recent acute infections or vaccinations. This clone was seen a few times. This CDR3 spans 15 amino acids. The germline gives CDR1 SGHTA, CDR2 FQGNSA. Trimming took 5 bases from V and 8 from J, leaving 21 bases between them. Sequencing was carried out using memory CD4+ T cells sorted from blood. Stated subset: CD45RA-negative fraction. This clonotype originated in a young woman in good health. This chain joins TRBV7-2 and TRBJ1-2; D is possibly TRBD1 (6 bases). CDR3 region: CASSHPGGGGSGYTF. The CDR3 bases are TGTGCCAGCAGCCATCCTGGAGGGGGGGGTAGCGGCTACACCTTC.